This TCR beta chain was profiled in a study of blood T cell repertoires in COVID-19. V was clipped by 5 bases and J by 1 base, with 7 bases between them. CDR1 and CDR2 (germline): LNHDA, SQIVND (reference sequence). The CDR3 contains 13 residues. The authors' processing: Quantification of nucleated cells was approximated via reference gene primer amplification. The repertoire was sequenced with immunoSEQ multiplex PCR; TCRdb's copy has only in-frame clones and lacks some. V, J and clone size reflect that table, while D and trimming were determined from the DNA. Of some 80,000 clones in the sample, roughly four fifths were seen once.

This receptor was obtained from a woman in her 70s with acute or convalescent COVID-19. The sample comprised peripheral blood. The chain recombines TRBV19 with TRBJ2-3; D possibly corresponds to TRBD1 (5 bases). The CDR3 loop is CASSVQGTDTQYF. The CDR3 bases are TGTGCCAGTAGTGTACAGGGCACAGATACGCAGTATTTT.